This T cell receptor (beta chain) was identified in a study of shared clonotypes between healthy human individuals. The overall study: The study drew on a couple of women and three men aged 18 to 49 as donors. Every donor yielded three CD4 naive, three CD4 memory, two CD8 naive and one CD8 memory plate.

V lost 4 bases and J 0 bases, leaving 15 bases between the germline ends. This CDR3 has 16 residues. Germline V gene sequence: CDR1 MNHEY, CDR2 SVGAGI. Here immunoSEQ multiplex PCR was the method, and the copy in TCRdb shows in-frame clones only, minus some. The sample holds around 1,900,000 clones, 80% to 95% seen once. Terminally differentiated effector memory CD45RA+ cells were excluded by CCR7 positive selection of CD45RO-negative cells. The sequencing sample was made of naive CD8+ T cells from PBMCs. This TCR derives from a man aged 18 to 30 in good health. Some clones in this sample may be carry-over from other donors' samples. The rearrangement joins TRBV6-5 to TRBJ1-2; D is perhaps TRBD1 (5 bases). The CDR3 sequence: CASSSSGTRSNYGYTF. DNA of the CDR3: TGTGCCAGCAGTTCGTCCGGGACCCGCTCTAACTATGGCTACACCTTC.